This TCR beta chain was identified during a study of monozygotic twins with inflammatory bowel disease. Study observations and caveats: No single strong signal or clonotype associated with IBD was supported. Since immunosuppressive treatments differed, patient repertoires may have gained added variability.

After re-calling the 5' RACE reads, TCRdb lists one entry per CDR3 protein, DNA absent. This sample's clone table lists about 160,000 distinct CDR3 sequences. A note on this clonotype: Antigen specificity is unknown.

This sequence was found in a human donor with ulcerative colitis or Crohn's disease, or a healthy co-twin of an affected twin (not recorded which). Specimen: blood.

The chain's CDR3 is CASSMGLAEGSSDTQYF. The V gene is TRBV9, the J gene TRBJ2-3; without DNA, the TCRdb call of TRBD2 cannot be checked. Looked up from germline, CDR1 is SGDLS and CDR2 is YYNGEE. The CDR3 loop spans 17 amino acids.